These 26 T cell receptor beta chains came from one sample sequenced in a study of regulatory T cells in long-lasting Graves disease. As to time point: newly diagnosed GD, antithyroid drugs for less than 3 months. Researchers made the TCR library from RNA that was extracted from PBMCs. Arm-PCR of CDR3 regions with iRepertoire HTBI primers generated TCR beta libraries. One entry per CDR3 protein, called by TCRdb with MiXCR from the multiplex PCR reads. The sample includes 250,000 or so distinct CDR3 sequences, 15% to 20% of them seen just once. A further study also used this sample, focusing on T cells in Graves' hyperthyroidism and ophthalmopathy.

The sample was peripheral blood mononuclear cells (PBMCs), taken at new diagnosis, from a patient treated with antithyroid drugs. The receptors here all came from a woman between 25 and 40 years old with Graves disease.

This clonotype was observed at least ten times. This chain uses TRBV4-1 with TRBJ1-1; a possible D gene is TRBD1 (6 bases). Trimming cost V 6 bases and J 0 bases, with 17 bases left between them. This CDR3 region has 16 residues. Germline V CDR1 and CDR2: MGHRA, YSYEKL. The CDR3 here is CASRTGRGVMNTEAFF. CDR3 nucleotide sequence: TGCGCCAGCAGAACAGGGAGGGGGGTAATGAACACTGAAGCTTTCTTT.

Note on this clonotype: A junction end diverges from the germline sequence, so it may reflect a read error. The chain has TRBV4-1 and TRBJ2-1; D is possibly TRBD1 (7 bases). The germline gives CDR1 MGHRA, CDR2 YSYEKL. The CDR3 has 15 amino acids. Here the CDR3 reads CASSQGGTSYNEQFF. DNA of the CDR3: TGTGCCAGCAGCCAGGGGGGTACCTCCTACAATGAGCAGTTCTTC.

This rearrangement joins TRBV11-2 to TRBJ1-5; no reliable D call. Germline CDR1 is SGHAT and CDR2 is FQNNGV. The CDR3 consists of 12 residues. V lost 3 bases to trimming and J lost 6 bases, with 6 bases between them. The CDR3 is CASSLEAQPQHF. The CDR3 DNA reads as TGTGCCAGCAGCTTGGAGGCTCAGCCCCAGCATTTT.

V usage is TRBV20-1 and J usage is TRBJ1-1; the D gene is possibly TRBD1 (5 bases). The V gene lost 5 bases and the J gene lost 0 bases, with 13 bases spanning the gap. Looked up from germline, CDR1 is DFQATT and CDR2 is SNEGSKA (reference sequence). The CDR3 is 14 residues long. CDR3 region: CSAGGDSLNTEAFF. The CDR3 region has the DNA TGCAGTGCTGGGGGGGACTCCTTGAACACTGAAGCTTTCTTT.

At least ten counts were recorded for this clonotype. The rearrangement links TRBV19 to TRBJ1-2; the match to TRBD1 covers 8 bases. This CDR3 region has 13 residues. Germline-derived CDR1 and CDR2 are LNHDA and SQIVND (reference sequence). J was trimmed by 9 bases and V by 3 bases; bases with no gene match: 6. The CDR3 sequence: CASSIPGQVSYTF. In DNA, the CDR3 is TGTGCCAGTAGTATCCCGGGACAGGTCAGCTACACCTTC.

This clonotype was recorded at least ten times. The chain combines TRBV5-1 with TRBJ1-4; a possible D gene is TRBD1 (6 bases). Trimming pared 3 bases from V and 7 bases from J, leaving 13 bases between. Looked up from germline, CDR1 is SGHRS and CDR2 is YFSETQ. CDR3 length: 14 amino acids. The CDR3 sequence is CASSSGAGGEKLFF. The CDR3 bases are TGCGCCAGCAGCTCGGGGGCAGGCGGTGAAAAACTGTTTTTT.

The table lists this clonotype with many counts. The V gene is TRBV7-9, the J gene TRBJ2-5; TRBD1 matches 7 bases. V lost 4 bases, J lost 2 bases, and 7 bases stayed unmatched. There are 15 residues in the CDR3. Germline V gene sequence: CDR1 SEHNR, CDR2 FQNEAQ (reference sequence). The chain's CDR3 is CASSSNRDRQETQYF. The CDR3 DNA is TGTGCCAGCAGCTCAAACCGGGACAGACAAGAGACCCAGTACTTC.

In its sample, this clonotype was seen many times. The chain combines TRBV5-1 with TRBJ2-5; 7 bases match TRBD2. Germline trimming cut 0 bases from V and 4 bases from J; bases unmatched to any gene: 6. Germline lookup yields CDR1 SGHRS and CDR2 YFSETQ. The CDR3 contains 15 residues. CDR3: CASSLGPSGGETQYF. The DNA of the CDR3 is TGCGCCAGCAGCTTGGGCCCTAGCGGAGGAGAGACCCAGTACTTC.

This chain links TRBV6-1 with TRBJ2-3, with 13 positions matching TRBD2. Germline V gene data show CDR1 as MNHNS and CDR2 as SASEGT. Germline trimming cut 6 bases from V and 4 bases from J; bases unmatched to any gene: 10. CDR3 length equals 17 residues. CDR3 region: CASSPTSGGRQADTQYF. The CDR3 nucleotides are TGTGCCAGCAGCCCGACTAGCGGGGGGCGCCAAGCAGATACGCAGTATTTT.

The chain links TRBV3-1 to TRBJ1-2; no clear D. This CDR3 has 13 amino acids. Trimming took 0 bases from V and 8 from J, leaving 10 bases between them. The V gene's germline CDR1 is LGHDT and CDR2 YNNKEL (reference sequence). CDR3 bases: TGTGCCAGCAGCCAAGAATCTGGGAGAGGCTACACCTTC. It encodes CASSQESGRGYTF. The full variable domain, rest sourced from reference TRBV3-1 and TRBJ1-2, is DTAVSQTPKYLVTQMGNDKSIKCEQNLGHDTMYWYKQDSKKFLKIMFSYNNKELIINETVPNRFSPKSPDKAHLNLHINSLELGDSAVYFCASSQESGRGYTFGSGTRLTVV.

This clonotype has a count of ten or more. CDR3 protein: CASSHDRGEQFF. In DNA, the CDR3 is TGCGCCAGCAGCCACGACAGGGGTGAGCAGTTCTTC. This sequence joins TRBV5-1 and TRBJ2-5, with 8 bases matching TRBD1. The end of the DNA aligns better with TRBJ2-1, so the J call may be wrong. This CDR3 comprises 12 residues. In germline, CDR1 is SGHRS, CDR2 YFSETQ.

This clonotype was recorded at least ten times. The CDR3 here is CASSPGRIYGYTF. CDR3 bases: TGTGCCAGCAGCCCCGGGAGGATCTATGGCTACACCTTC. This chain uses TRBV28 with TRBJ1-2, with D hard to call. Germline CDR1 and CDR2: MDHEN and SYDVKM. This CDR3 has 13 residues. Trimming cost V 6 bases and J 4 bases, with 12 bases left between them.

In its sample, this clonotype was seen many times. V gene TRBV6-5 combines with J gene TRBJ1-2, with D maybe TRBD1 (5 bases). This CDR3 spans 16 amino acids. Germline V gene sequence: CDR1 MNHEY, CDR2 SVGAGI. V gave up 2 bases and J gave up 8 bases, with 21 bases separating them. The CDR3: CASSYGQGSWGSGYTF. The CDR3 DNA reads TGTGCCAGCAGTTACGGGCAGGGCTCATGGGGATCCGGCTACACCTTC.

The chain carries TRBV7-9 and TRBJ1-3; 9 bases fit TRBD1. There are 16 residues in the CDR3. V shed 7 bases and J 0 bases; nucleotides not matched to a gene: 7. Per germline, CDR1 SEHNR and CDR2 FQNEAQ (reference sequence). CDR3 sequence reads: CASIDRGEFSGNTIYF. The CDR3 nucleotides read TGTGCCAGCATCGACAGGGGGGAATTCTCTGGAAACACCATATATTTT.

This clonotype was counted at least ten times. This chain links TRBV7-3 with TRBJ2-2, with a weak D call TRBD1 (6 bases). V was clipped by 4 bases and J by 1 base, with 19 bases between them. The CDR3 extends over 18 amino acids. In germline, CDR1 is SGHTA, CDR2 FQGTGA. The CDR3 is CASSSPKGVALNTGELFF. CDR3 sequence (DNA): TGTGCCAGCAGCTCCCCCAAGGGGGTGGCGTTGAACACCGGGGAGCTGTTTTTT.

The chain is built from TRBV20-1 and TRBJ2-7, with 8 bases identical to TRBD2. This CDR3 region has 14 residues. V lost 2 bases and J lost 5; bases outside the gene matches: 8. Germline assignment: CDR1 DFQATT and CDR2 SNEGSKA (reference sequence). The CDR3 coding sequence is TGCAGTGCTAGAAAAGGGAACGGGAGGGACGAGCAGTACTTC. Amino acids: CSARKGNGRDEQYF.

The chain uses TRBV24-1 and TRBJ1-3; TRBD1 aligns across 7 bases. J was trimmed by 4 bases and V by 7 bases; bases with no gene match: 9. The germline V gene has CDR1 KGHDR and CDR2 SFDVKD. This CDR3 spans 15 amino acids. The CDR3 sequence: CATRNRGRCGNTIYF. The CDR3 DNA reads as TGTGCCACCAGAAACAGGGGTCGATGCGGAAACACCATATATTTT.

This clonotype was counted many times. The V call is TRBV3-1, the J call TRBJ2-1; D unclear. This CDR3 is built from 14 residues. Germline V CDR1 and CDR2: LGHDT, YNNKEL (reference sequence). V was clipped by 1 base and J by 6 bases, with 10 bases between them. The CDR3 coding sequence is TGTGCCAGCAGCCAAGGCAGAGCCGCCAATGAGCAGTTCTTC. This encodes CASSQGRAANEQFF.

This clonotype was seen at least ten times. The CDR3, as DNA: TGCGCCAGCAGTGGCGGATCGACAGTACAGAACACCGGGGAGCTGTTTTTT. Residues: CASSGGSTVQNTGELFF. The chain combines TRBV10-1 with TRBJ2-2; D might be TRBD1 (5 bases). Trimming cost V 4 bases and J 1 base, with 16 bases left between them. In germline, CDR1 is WNHNN, CDR2 SYGVQD (reference sequence). This CDR3 is 17 amino acids long.

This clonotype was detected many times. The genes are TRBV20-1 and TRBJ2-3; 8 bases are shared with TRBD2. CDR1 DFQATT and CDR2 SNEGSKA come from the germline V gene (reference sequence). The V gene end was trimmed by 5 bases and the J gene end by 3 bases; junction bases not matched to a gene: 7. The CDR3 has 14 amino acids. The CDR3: CSAAGTSITDTQYF. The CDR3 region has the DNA TGCAGTGCTGCCGGGACTAGTATTACAGATACGCAGTATTTT.

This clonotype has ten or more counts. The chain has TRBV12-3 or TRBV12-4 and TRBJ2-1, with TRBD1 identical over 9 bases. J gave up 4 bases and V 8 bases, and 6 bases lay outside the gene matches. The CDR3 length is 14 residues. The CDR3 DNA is TGTGCCAGCCTCCCGGGACAGGGTTACAATGAGCAGTTCTTC. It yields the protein CASLPGQGYNEQFF.

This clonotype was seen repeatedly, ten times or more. The CDR3 DNA follows: TGCGCCAGCAGCTTGTGGACAGGGGTCAAATCCTACGAGCAGTACTTC. This codes for CASSLWTGVKSYEQYF. The chain couples TRBV5-1 to TRBJ2-7; 9 bases align to TRBD1. The V gene end was trimmed by 1 base and the J gene end by 1 base; junction bases not matched to a gene: 6. CDR3 length: 16 amino acids. CDR1 and CDR2 (germline): SGHRS, YFSETQ. Full variable domain (missing parts from reference TRBV5-1 and TRBJ2-7): KAGVTQTPRYLIKTRGQQVTLSCSPISGHRSVSWYQQTPGQGLQFLFEYFSETQRNKGNFPGRFSGRQFSNSRSEMNVSTLELGDSALYLCASSLWTGVKSYEQYFGPGTRLTVT.

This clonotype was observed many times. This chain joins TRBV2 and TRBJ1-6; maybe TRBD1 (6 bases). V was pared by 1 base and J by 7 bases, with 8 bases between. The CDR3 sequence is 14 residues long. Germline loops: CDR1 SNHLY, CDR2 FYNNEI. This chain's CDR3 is CASSEGQANSPLHF. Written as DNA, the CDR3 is TGTGCCAGCAGTGAAGGACAGGCGAATTCACCCCTCCACTTT.

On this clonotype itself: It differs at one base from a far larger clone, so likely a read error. CDR3 bases: TGTGCCAGCAGCCAAGATCCGGGAACGAAGAACACTGAAGCTCTCTTT. Its protein is CASSQDPGTKNTEALF. The chain has TRBV4-1 and TRBJ1-1; D not resolved. Germline V gene sequence: CDR1 MGHRA, CDR2 YSYEKL. This CDR3 is 16 amino acids long.

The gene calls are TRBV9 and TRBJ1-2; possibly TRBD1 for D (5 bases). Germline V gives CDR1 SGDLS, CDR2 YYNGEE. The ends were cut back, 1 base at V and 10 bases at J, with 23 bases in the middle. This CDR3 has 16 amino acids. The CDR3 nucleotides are TGTGCCAGCAGCGTATATGGGACCCCGGATAGGGATGACTACACCTTC. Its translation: CASSVYGTPDRDDYTF.

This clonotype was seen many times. This CDR3 is CASSLDPGTEAFF. CDR3 sequence (DNA): TGTGCCAGCAGCTTAGACCCAGGAACTGAAGCTTTCTTT. This rearrangement joins TRBV7-9 to TRBJ1-1; D is unresolved. V was pared by 1 base and J by 5 bases, with 8 bases between. There are 13 residues in the CDR3. The V gene's germline CDR1 is SEHNR and CDR2 FQNEAQ (reference sequence).